The next 2 T cell receptor beta chains were all read from a single sample in a study of vaccination effects on CD4 cells after COVID-19. Sequenced by immunoSEQ multiplex PCR; TCRdb stores in-frame clones only, minus some. The sample shows under 55,000 clones, approximately 72% of them seen only once. The culture ran for approximately 11 days before CD4+ T cells were isolated. As their vaccination, participants received two doses of either BNT162b2 or mRNA-1273. The antigens for these receptors are not known. The source was CD4+ T cells from PBMCs cultured without peptide, collected after COVID-19 vaccination. These TCRs come from a human donor who received a COVID-19 vaccine.

The chain recombines TRBV4-2 with TRBJ2-1; 11 bases are a match to TRBD2. The CDR3 length is 16 residues. V shed 5 bases and J 1 base; nucleotides not matched to a gene: 4. CDR1 is LGHNA and CDR2 is YNFKEQ in the germline V gene. The CDR3 is CASSSLAGGSYNEQFF. CDR3 DNA sequence: TGTGCCAGCAGCTCTCTAGCGGGAGGATCCTACAATGAGCAGTTCTTC.

The chain has TRBV27 and TRBJ2-2; D gene unclear. This CDR3 contains 14 residues. Germline V gene data show CDR1 as MNHEY and CDR2 as SMNVEV (reference sequence). Trimming took 6 bases from V and 0 from J, leaving 8 bases between them. The CDR3 reads CASRQSSNTGELFF. The CDR3 nucleotides are TGTGCCAGCAGGCAATCTTCGAACACCGGGGAGCTGTTTTTT.